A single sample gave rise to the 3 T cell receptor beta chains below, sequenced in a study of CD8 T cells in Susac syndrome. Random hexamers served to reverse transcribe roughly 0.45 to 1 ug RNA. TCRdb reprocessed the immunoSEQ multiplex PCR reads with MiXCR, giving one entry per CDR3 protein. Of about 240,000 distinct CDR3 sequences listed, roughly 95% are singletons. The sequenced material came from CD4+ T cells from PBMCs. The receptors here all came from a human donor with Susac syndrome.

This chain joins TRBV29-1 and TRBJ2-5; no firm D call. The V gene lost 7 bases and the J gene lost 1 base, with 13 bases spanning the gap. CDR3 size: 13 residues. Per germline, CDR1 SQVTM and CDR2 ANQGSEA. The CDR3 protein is CSANSVSQETQYF. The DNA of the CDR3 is TGCAGCGCGAATTCTGTATCCCAAGAGACCCAGTACTTC.

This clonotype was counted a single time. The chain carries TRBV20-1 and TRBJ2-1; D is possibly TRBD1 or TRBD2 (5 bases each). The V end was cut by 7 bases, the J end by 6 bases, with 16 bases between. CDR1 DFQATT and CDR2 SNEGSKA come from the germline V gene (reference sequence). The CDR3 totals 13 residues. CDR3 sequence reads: CSGTNGATNEQFF. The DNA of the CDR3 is TGCAGTGGGACGAACGGGGCTACCAATGAGCAGTTCTTC.

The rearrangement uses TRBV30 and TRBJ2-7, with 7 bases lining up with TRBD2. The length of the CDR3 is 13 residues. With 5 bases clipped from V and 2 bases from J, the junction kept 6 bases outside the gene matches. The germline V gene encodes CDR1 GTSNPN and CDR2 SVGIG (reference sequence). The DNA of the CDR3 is TGTGCCTGGGGGAGGGATACAGCCTACGAGCAGTACTTC. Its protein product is CAWGRDTAYEQYF. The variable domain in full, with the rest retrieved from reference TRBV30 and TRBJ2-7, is SQTIHQWPATLVQPVGSPLSLECTVEGTSNPNLYWYRQAAGRGLQLLFYSVGIGQISSEVPQNLSASRPQDRQFILSSKKLLLSDSGFYLCAWGRDTAYEQYFGPGTRLTVT.